This T cell receptor beta chain appears in the sequencing data of a study of T cell repertoires in ileal Crohn's disease. Overall study findings and caveats: Mucosal expansions were suggested to be mainly CD8 T cells.

In the case of this clone: Its antigen remains unidentified.

Sequenced by immunoSEQ multiplex PCR; TCRdb stores in-frame clones only, minus some. This table has 4,000 to 6,000 clones, 70% to 80% appearing once. The V and J ends lost 8 bases and 0 bases respectively, with 11 bases between them. The CDR3 covers 14 residues. Germline assignment: CDR1 SNHLY and CDR2 FYNNEI. The specimen was ileal tissue. This receptor was identified in an adult with Crohn's disease. The rearrangement uses TRBV2 and TRBJ1-3, with D uncertain. For the CDR3, the DNA is TGTGCCAGCTCCGTCCCGAGCTCTGGAAACACCATATATTTT. It is translated as CASSVPSSGNTIYF.